This entry describes one T cell receptor (beta chain). Its cognate antigen is unknown. V lost 3 bases and J 8 bases, leaving 14 bases between the germline ends. The V gene's germline CDR1 is SGHTS and CDR2 YDEGEE. This CDR3 is built from 13 residues. Described treatment: around 19 received Ad26.COV2.S at low or high dose, single or two shots; about 5 received placebo; per-sample allocation not given. Samples came from day 63 after the first vaccine or placebo injection. Adults aged 18-55 years in Boston included the donor. Expressing Wuhan-strain SARS-CoV-2 spike, an Ad26 vector served as the vaccine. These data belong to a study of Ad26.COV2.S vaccination and SARS-CoV-2 variants. Study overall: Ad26.COV2.S shots went into the muscle once or twice, 56 days apart. The study, taken as a whole, reports: Reported findings describe substantial breadth in spike-specific CD8+ and CD4+ T cell responses following vaccination.

The protocol was immunoSEQ multiplex PCR, while the TCRdb copy is restricted to in-frame clones and leaves out a portion. Of hundreds of thousands of clones in the sample, approximately 87% are singletons; the top ten hold about 3.5%. This rearrangement joins TRBV5-8 to TRBJ1-2; possible D gene TRBD1, 6 bases. This TCR was sampled from a person aged 18-60 years who received the Ad26.COV2.S COVID-19 vaccine or a placebo. The sequences come from peripheral blood, collected in a trial of Ad26.COV2.S vaccine versus placebo. CDR3: CASSSDRTRGYTF. Written as DNA, the CDR3 is TGTGCCAGCAGCTCAGACAGGACGAGGGGCTACACCTTC. The full variable domain, with the rest looked up from reference TRBV5-8 and TRBJ1-2, is EAGVTQSPTHLIKTRGQQATLRCSPISGHTSVYWYQQALGLGLQFLLWYDEGEERNRGNFPPRFSGRQFPNYSSELNVNALELEDSALYLCASSSDRTRGYTFGSGTRLTVV.